These 19 T cell receptor beta chains share one sample of origin, sequenced in a study of T cells after yellow fever vaccination. One entry per CDR3 protein results from TCRdb running MiXCR on the 5' RACE reads. This sample yields 200,000 to 300,000 distinct CDR3 sequences, of which 6.9% are seen a single time; about 0.85% belongs to the top ten. Here the sequenced sample was CD4+ T cells sorted from PBMCs, taken 15 days after the yellow fever booster vaccination. Receptors originate from a man aged 25 to 40 who received the YFV17D yellow fever vaccine.

This clonotype showed up many times. The V gene is TRBV9, the J gene TRBJ2-5; 7 bases fit TRBD1. The CDR3 spans 15 residues. The V gene end was trimmed by 4 bases and the J gene end by 5 bases; junction bases not matched to a gene: 11. The germline V gene has CDR1 SGDLS and CDR2 YYNGEE. CDR3 amino acids: CASSLRQGRMETQYF. The CDR3 DNA reads as TGTGCCAGCAGCCTCCGACAGGGAAGGATGGAGACCCAGTACTTC.

The chain joins TRBV12-3 or TRBV12-4 to TRBJ2-7; D remains ambiguous. The CDR3 covers 14 residues. Trimming took 3 bases from V and 2 from J, leaving 11 bases between them. The CDR3 spells CASSFSTETYEQYF. The CDR3 nucleotides read TGTGCCAGCAGTTTTTCAACGGAAACCTACGAGCAGTACTTC.

This clonotype was recorded many times. The rearrangement links TRBV20-1 to TRBJ1-5; D is undetermined. Trimming took off 3 bases at V and 7 bases at J, with 10 bases between the two ends. The germline CDR1 and CDR2 sequences are DFQATT and SNEGSKA (reference sequence). CDR3 length equals 12 residues. CDR3 in amino acids: CSASPAVQPQHF. CDR3 sequence (DNA): TGCAGTGCTAGCCCGGCGGTACAGCCCCAGCATTTT.

There are many counts of this clonotype. A read error may produce the germline difference seen at one junction end. This sequence joins TRBV11-2 and TRBJ1-1; D unresolved. Germline V lookup: CDR1 SGHAT, CDR2 FQNNGV. This CDR3 has 13 amino acids. CDR3 sequence (DNA): TGTGCCAGCAGCCTAGAAGAACAGCAGGCGGCTTTCTTT. Protein: CASSLEEQQAAFF. Using reference TRBV11-2 and TRBJ1-1 for the parts outside the CDR3, the full variable domain is EAGVAQSPRYKIIEKRQSVAFWCNPISGHATLYWYQQILGQGPKLLIQFQNNGVVDDSQLPKDRFSAERLKGVDSTLKIQPAKLEDSAVYLCASSLEEQQAAFFGQGTRLTVV.

This rearrangement joins TRBV13 to TRBJ2-4; possible D gene TRBD2, 6 bases. The germline CDR1 and CDR2 sequences are PRHDT and FYEKMQ (reference sequence). This CDR3 spans 14 amino acids. Trimming pared 1 base from V and 4 bases from J, leaving 8 bases between. DNA for the CDR3: TGTGCCAGCAGCTTAGCCAGCGGGAAAAACATTCAGTACTTC. The encoded protein is CASSLASGKNIQYF.

This clonotype occurred a few times. This rearrangement joins TRBV11-2 to TRBJ2-1, with unresolved D. V shed 3 bases and J shed 0 bases, with 9 bases lying between them. The CDR3 loop spans 15 amino acids. Germline-derived CDR1 and CDR2 are SGHAT and FQNNGV. CDR3: CASSFTESSYNEQFF. CDR3 sequence (DNA): TGTGCCAGCAGCTTTACGGAGAGCTCCTACAATGAGCAGTTCTTC. Full variable domain (outside the CDR3, taken from reference TRBV11-2 and TRBJ2-1): EAGVAQSPRYKIIEKRQSVAFWCNPISGHATLYWYQQILGQGPKLLIQFQNNGVVDDSQLPKDRFSAERLKGVDSTLKIQPAKLEDSAVYLCASSFTESSYNEQFFGPGTRLTVL.

V gene TRBV6-5 combines with J gene TRBJ2-5; D not resolved. The CDR3 covers 12 residues. V lost 10 bases and J 3 bases, leaving 12 bases between the germline ends. From germline, CDR1 is MNHEY and CDR2 SVGAGI. The CDR3 loop is CATLGGEETQYF. The CDR3 DNA sequence: TGTGCCACCCTGGGTGGGGAAGAGACCCAGTACTTC.

This clonotype occurred many times. V gene TRBV12-3 or TRBV12-4 combines with J gene TRBJ1-1, with no clear D. V lost 1 base, J lost 5 bases, and 11 bases lay in between. This CDR3 is built from 14 residues. The CDR3 sequence: CASSLEGGVTEAFF. CDR3 bases: TGTGCCAGCAGTTTAGAGGGTGGTGTTACTGAAGCTTTCTTT.

This clonotype has a count of ten or more. CDR3 protein: CASSLNPDEAREQFF. Here the CDR3 DNA reads TGTGCCAGCAGCTTAAACCCTGACGAAGCCCGGGAGCAGTTCTTC. The chain carries TRBV7-2 and TRBJ2-1, with D unclear. Trimming took 2 bases from V and 10 from J, leaving 18 bases between them. Germline V gene data show CDR1 as SGHTA and CDR2 as FQGNSA. The CDR3 totals 15 residues. Full variable domain (rest looked up from reference TRBV7-2 and TRBJ2-1): GAGVSQSPSNKVTEKGKDVELRCDPISGHTALYWYRQSLGQGLEFLIYFQGNSAPDKSGLPSDRFSAERTGGSVSTLTIQRTQQEDSAVYLCASSLNPDEAREQFFGPGTRLTVL.

In regard to this clonotype: A much larger clone lies a single base off, so this may be a read error. The gene calls are TRBV5-1 and TRBJ2-7; 8 bases are shared with TRBD2. The CDR3 has 16 residues. J lost 2 bases, V lost 4 bases, and 11 bases had no gene match. The germline gives CDR1 SGHRS, CDR2 YFSETQ. CDR3 residues: CASSPQRAGVTYEQYF. The CDR3 coding sequence is TGCGCCAGCAGCCCCCAACGAGCGGGGGTAACCTACGAGCAGTACTTC.

This clonotype was found many times. At one end, the junction sequence differs from germline, possibly due to a read error. The chain joins TRBV20-1 to TRBJ2-1, with D possibly being TRBD2 (6 bases). This CDR3 has 14 residues. CDR1 is DFQATT and CDR2 is SNEGSKA in the germline V gene (reference sequence). In DNA form, the CDR3 reads TGCAGTGCTTCCACCCTAGCGTCCTTCAATGAGCAGTTCTTC. Translation: CSASTLASFNEQFF.

With regard to this clonotype: This clone may be a read error of a much larger clone one base away. The CDR3 here is CASGLGEGTQYF. CDR3 nucleotide sequence: TGTGCCAGCGGCTTGGGCGAGGGGACCCAGTACTTC. The chain uses TRBV5-5 and TRBJ2-5, with TRBD2 as a possible D gene (5 bases). The CDR3 has 12 residues. Germline V gene lookup returns CDR1 SGHKS and CDR2 YYEKEE (reference sequence).

This clonotype was picked up a small number of times. This sequence joins TRBV3-1 and TRBJ1-4; 9 bases fit TRBD1. In germline, CDR1 is LGHDT, CDR2 YNNKEL (reference sequence). Trimming cost V 5 bases and J 6 bases; bases outside gene matches: 10. The length of the CDR3 is 16 residues. The CDR3 region has the DNA TGTGCCAGCAGCAGGGTCATCGGGACAGGGCATGAAAAACTGTTTTTT. Translated, it gives CASSRVIGTGHEKLFF.

This clonotype was seen repeatedly, ten times or more. This rearrangement joins TRBV18 to TRBJ2-1; D call uncertain. This CDR3 comprises 11 residues. Germline V CDR1 and CDR2: KGHSH, LQKENI. Trimming shortened V by 3 bases and J by 8 bases, and 5 bases separated the two germline ends. DNA for the CDR3: TGTGCCAGCTCACCGGGTTATGAGCAGTTCTTC. It specifies CASSPGYEQFF.

Ten or more counts support this clonotype. The V and J genes are TRBV3-1 and TRBJ2-7; maybe TRBD2 (7 bases). V was shortened by 2 bases and J by 13 bases, with 18 bases between the two germline ends. Germline V lookup: CDR1 LGHDT, CDR2 YNNKEL (reference sequence). The CDR3 loop spans 13 amino acids. The CDR3 nucleotides are TGTGCCAGCAGCCAACGCGATGGGGCGGGGGCTTACTTC. The encoded protein is CASSQRDGAGAYF.

This chain links TRBV7-9 with TRBJ2-7, with TRBD1 matching 7 bases. J was trimmed by 0 bases and V by 5 bases; bases with no gene match: 4. Germline assignment: CDR1 SEHNR and CDR2 FQNEAQ (reference sequence). The CDR3 extends over 14 amino acids. The CDR3, as DNA: TGTGCCAGCAGCCCGGGACAGACCTCCTACGAGCAGTACTTC. Its translation is CASSPGQTSYEQYF.

The table lists this clonotype with many counts. This chain connects TRBV7-8 to TRBJ2-5; no clear D gene. Trimming took off 5 bases at V and 5 bases at J, with 9 bases between the two ends. The CDR3 sequence is 12 residues long. Germline V gene data show CDR1 as SGHVS and CDR2 as FQNEAQ. The CDR3 loop is CASSRYQETQYF. The CDR3 DNA follows: TGTGCCAGCAGCCGGTATCAGGAGACCCAGTACTTC.

The V call is TRBV19, the J call TRBJ2-5; D gene uncertain. Trimming cost V 4 bases and J 7 bases, with 19 bases left between them. This CDR3 is built from 15 residues. The germline V gene encodes CDR1 LNHDA and CDR2 SQIVND (reference sequence). CDR3 in DNA: TGTGCCAGTAGTACCGTGACGACCTCGGGCGGGACCCAGTACTTC. Protein: CASSTVTTSGGTQYF.

This clonotype was detected only a few times. The rearrangement joins TRBV29-1 to TRBJ2-1, with D unresolved. The germline V gene encodes CDR1 SQVTM and CDR2 ANQGSEA. V was trimmed by 8 bases and J by 9 bases, leaving 20 bases between them. This CDR3 is built from 13 residues. CDR3 amino acids: CSLTPRTAGEQFF. DNA for the CDR3: TGCAGCCTCACTCCAAGGACGGCAGGTGAGCAGTTCTTC.